Listed here are 30 T cell receptor beta chains from one sample, sequenced in a study of shared clonotypes between healthy human individuals. Clones were read by immunoSEQ multiplex PCR, and TCRdb kept only the in-frame ones, dropping some. The sample carries some 2,500,000 clones, 80% to 95% recorded once. The sample taken for sequencing was naive CD4+ T cells from PBMCs. As for subset: CD45RA+ positively selected. These receptors came from a man aged 18-30 years in good health. Some clones in this sample may be carry-over from other donors' samples.

This sequence joins TRBV11-2 and TRBJ1-4, with 8 bases aligning to TRBD1. The CDR3 has 15 residues. J gave up 8 bases and V 3 bases, and 8 bases lay outside the gene matches. Germline V gene lookup returns CDR1 SGHAT and CDR2 FQNNGV. CDR3 sequence (DNA): TGTGCCAGCAGCTTCGGACAGGGTGTGCGGGAAAAACTGTTTTTT. Protein sequence: CASSFGQGVREKLFF.

Details on this clone: Other DNA sequences in this specimen translate into the identical CDR3. V and J are TRBV9 and TRBJ1-4; TRBD1 matches at 8 bases. V trimming: 2 bases; J trimming: 4 bases; junction bases outside the gene matches: 4. CDR1 and CDR2 (germline): SGDLS, YYNGEE. The CDR3 has 15 residues. The CDR3 bases are TGTGCCAGCAGCGTTGACAGGGGCGGTAATGAAAAACTGTTTTTT. Protein: CASSVDRGGNEKLFF.

About this clone itself: Other DNA sequences in the same sample also yield this CDR3. This chain uses TRBV20-1 with TRBJ2-5; no clear D. CDR1 and CDR2 (germline): DFQATT, SNEGSKA (reference sequence). V gave up 6 bases and J gave up 1 base, with 3 bases separating them. This CDR3 is 10 amino acids long. CDR3 sequence reads: CSAAQETQYF. CDR3 nucleotides: TGCAGTGCCGCCCAAGAGACCCAGTACTTC.

V is TRBV5-1 and J is TRBJ2-2, with D maybe TRBD1 (6 bases). The germline gives CDR1 SGHRS, CDR2 YFSETQ. V shed 4 bases and J shed 4 bases, with 14 bases lying between them. This CDR3 comprises 15 residues. CDR3 coding DNA: TGCGCCAGCAGCACGGACAGACACGGCACCGGGGAGCTGTTTTTT. This sequence encodes CASSTDRHGTGELFF.

The V gene is TRBV6-5, the J gene TRBJ1-6; a weak D match, TRBD1 (6 bases). CDR3 length: 15 amino acids. V was trimmed by 5 bases and J by 10 bases, leaving 18 bases between them. The germline V gene has CDR1 MNHEY and CDR2 SVGAGI. The CDR3 protein is CASSGGTPERSPLHF. CDR3 sequence (DNA): TGTGCCAGCAGTGGCGGGACACCCGAACGGTCACCCCTCCACTTT.

V is TRBV5-4 and J is TRBJ2-1; D ambiguous. The length of the CDR3 is 15 residues. CDR1 and CDR2 from the germline V gene are SGHNT and YYREEE (reference sequence). Trimming stripped 3 bases from V and 4 bases from J, with 14 bases between. CDR3 coding DNA: TGTGCCAGCAGCTGGACGCGGACGTCATACAATGAGCAGTTCTTC. It codes for CASSWTRTSYNEQFF.

The V call is TRBV7-3, the J call TRBJ2-7; tentative D call: TRBD1 (6 bases). The CDR3 is made up of 16 amino acids. CDR1 SGHTA and CDR2 FQGTGA come from the germline V gene. The V end lost 3 bases, the J end lost 3 bases, and 18 bases lay between the germline ends. CDR3 sequence reads: CASSLVPGHPDYEQYF. The CDR3 DNA is TGTGCCAGCAGCTTGGTGCCGGGACATCCTGACTACGAGCAGTACTTC.

The genes are TRBV28 and TRBJ2-7, with D hard to call. The CDR3 loop spans 17 amino acids. Trimming took 4 bases from V and 2 from J, leaving 21 bases between them. The germline gives CDR1 MDHEN, CDR2 SYDVKM. The CDR3: CASSSPKGAGQAYEQYF. The CDR3 DNA follows: TGTGCCAGCAGTTCCCCAAAGGGTGCAGGTCAGGCCTACGAGCAGTACTTC.

This rearrangement joins TRBV6-6 to TRBJ1-4; tentative D call: TRBD1 (6 bases). Germline CDR1 MNHNY, CDR2 SVGAGI (reference sequence). The CDR3 sequence is 16 residues long. V was trimmed by 0 bases and J by 8 bases, leaving 16 bases between them. CDR3 nucleotide sequence: TGTGCCAGCAGTTACTCTGCCAGGGGCGTAGGAGAAAAACTGTTTTTT. This codes for CASSYSARGVGEKLFF.

The chain uses TRBV5-1 and TRBJ1-3; the match to TRBD1 covers 9 bases. CDR1 is SGHRS, CDR2 YFSETQ, per germline. The CDR3 spans 14 residues. Trimming cost V 4 bases and J 8 bases; bases outside gene matches: 7. The CDR3 nucleotides are TGCGCCAGCAGCCGCCGGACAGGGGAAGACACCATATATTTT. Residues: CASSRRTGEDTIYF.

This clone has a single count. The chain recombines TRBV7-2 with TRBJ2-3; 15 nucleotides align to TRBD2. The junction had 6 bases not matched to a gene; V was cut back by 5 bases and J by 0 bases. Germline CDR1 reads SGHTA; CDR2 reads FQGNSA. CDR3 length: 18 amino acids. DNA for the CDR3: TGTGCCAGCAGCAAAGGACTAGCGGGAGGGTATAGCACAGATACGCAGTATTTT. Translated: CASSKGLAGGYSTDTQYF.

This sequence joins TRBV28 and TRBJ1-5; D ambiguous. CDR1 is MDHEN and CDR2 is SYDVKM in the germline V gene. V was pared by 6 bases and J by 2 bases, with 14 bases between. This CDR3 contains 15 residues. The CDR3 DNA follows: TGTGCCAGCAGCCCCGGCTCTGGGGGCAATCAGCCCCAGCATTTT. This sequence encodes CASSPGSGGNQPQHF.

The V call is TRBV27, the J call TRBJ2-7, with 11 positions matching TRBD1. This CDR3 spans 14 amino acids. From germline, CDR1 is MNHEY and CDR2 SMNVEV (reference sequence). With 10 bases clipped from V and 2 bases from J, the junction kept 7 bases outside the gene matches. This chain's CDR3 is CATKGQGVPYEQYF. CDR3 nucleotides: TGTGCCACCAAGGGACAGGGGGTACCCTACGAGCAGTACTTC.

This chain joins TRBV5-4 and TRBJ2-3; 8 bases map to TRBD1. This CDR3 is built from 14 residues. Germline CDR1 is SGHNT and CDR2 is YYREEE (reference sequence). In DNA form, the CDR3 reads TGTGCAATCCGGACAGGGCCGTACACAGATACGCAGTATTTT. The encoded protein is CAIRTGPYTDTQYF. Full variable domain (remainder filled in from reference TRBV5-4 and TRBJ2-3): ETGVTQSPTHLIKTRGQQVTLRCSSQSGHNTVSWYQQALGQGPQFIFQYYREEENGRGNFPPRFSGLQFPNYSSELNVNALELDDSALYLCAIRTGPYTDTQYFGPGTRLTVL.

This chain joins TRBV6-5 and TRBJ1-5, with D maybe TRBD1 (5 bases). V shed 5 bases and J shed 4 bases, with 15 bases lying between them. Germline V gene data show CDR1 as MNHEY and CDR2 as SVGAGI. This CDR3 is built from 15 residues. As DNA, the CDR3 is TGTGCCAGCAGTCCCTTAGGGGTGGGGAATCAGCCCCAGCATTTT. It is translated as CASSPLGVGNQPQHF.

This chain connects TRBV6-6 to TRBJ2-7; D possibly uses TRBD1 or TRBD2 (5 bases each). CDR1 MNHNY and CDR2 SVGAGI come from the germline V gene (reference sequence). The CDR3 extends over 11 amino acids. V was trimmed by 2 bases and J by 6 bases, leaving 5 bases between them. CDR3 in amino acids: CASSYGGEQYF. CDR3 in DNA: TGTGCCAGCAGTTACGGGGGCGAGCAGTACTTC.

The chain employs TRBV18 and TRBJ2-3; TRBD1 matches 7 bases. Germline loops: CDR1 KGHSH, CDR2 LQKENI. This CDR3 comprises 15 residues. V lost 5 bases, J lost 3 bases, and 8 bases stayed unmatched. CDR3 DNA sequence: TGTGCCAGCTCAATGCCGGGACAGAGGACAGATACGCAGTATTTT. Translation gives CASSMPGQRTDTQYF.

This clone showed up just once. The rearrangement links TRBV29-1 to TRBJ1-1, with no clear D. The CDR3 runs to 12 residues. Germline CDR1 SQVTM, CDR2 ANQGSEA. Trimming removed 5 bases from V and 0 bases from J, with 7 bases in between. The CDR3 bases are TGCAGCGTTTCCTACGTGAACACTGAAGCTTTCTTT. As protein: CSVSYVNTEAFF. Filled out from reference TRBV29-1 and TRBJ1-1, the complete variable domain reads SAVISQKPSRDICQRGTSLTIQCQVDSQVTMMFWYRQQPGQSLTLIATANQGSEATYESGFVIDKFPISRPNLTFSTLTVSNMSPEDSSIYLCSVSYVNTEAFFGQGTRLTVV.

V is TRBV7-9 and J is TRBJ1-1; no clear D gene. The CDR3 sequence is 12 residues long. Trimming removed 5 bases at V and 6 bases at J, with 10 bases between. Looked up from germline, CDR1 is SEHNR and CDR2 is FQNEAQ (reference sequence). For the CDR3, the DNA is TGTGCCAGCAGCCCCCTCCTCCCTGAAGCTTTCTTT. Amino acids: CASSPLLPEAFF.

The V call is TRBV5-6, the J call TRBJ1-5; unclear D gene. This CDR3 region has 15 residues. Germline values: CDR1 SGHDT, CDR2 YYEEEE. V lost 4 bases and J lost 4, with 15 bases in between. The CDR3 DNA reads TGTGCCAGCAGCGCCTCCGGAAGGAAGAATCAGCCCCAGCATTTT. Translated: CASSASGRKNQPQHF.

The chain recombines TRBV2 with TRBJ1-1; 7 bases are a match to TRBD1. Germline-derived CDR1 and CDR2 are SNHLY and FYNNEI. V was clipped by 6 bases and J by 2 bases; unmatched bases: 6. The length of the CDR3 is 14 residues. As DNA, the CDR3 is TGTGCCAGCAGCACAGGGGTAGTAAACACTGAAGCTTTCTTT. Translating gives CASSTGVVNTEAFF.

In this sample, this clone turned up once. This rearrangement joins TRBV4-2 to TRBJ2-6; no firm D call. Trimming took 3 bases from V and 0 from J, leaving 6 bases between them. Looked up from germline, CDR1 is LGHNA and CDR2 is YNFKEQ. This CDR3 has 15 residues. The CDR3 loop is CASSQLTSGANVLTF. In nucleotides, the CDR3 is TGTGCCAGCAGCCAGCTAACCTCTGGGGCCAACGTCCTGACTTTC.

The chain has TRBV4-1 and TRBJ1-4; TRBD1 might be the D (6 bases). Trimming cost V 2 bases and J 8 bases, with 24 bases left between them. This CDR3 is built from 18 residues. The germline CDR1 and CDR2 sequences are MGHRA and YSYEKL. CDR3 region: CASSQSSTPAGAGEKLFF. CDR3 sequence (DNA): TGCGCCAGCAGCCAATCCTCCACCCCGGCAGGGGCTGGGGAAAAACTGTTTTTT.

The rearrangement uses TRBV28 and TRBJ2-2, with D possibly TRBD2 on 6 matching bases. Germline V CDR1 and CDR2: MDHEN, SYDVKM. The V end was cut by 1 base, the J end by 5 bases, with 23 bases between. The CDR3 has 19 amino acids. The CDR3 nucleotides read TGTGCCAGCAGTTTATTTTCGTGGCGGGGTCACCTTAAAACCGGGGAGCTGTTTTTT. It specifies CASSLFSWRGHLKTGELFF.

V gene TRBV7-6 combines with J gene TRBJ2-7, with D possibly matching TRBD2 (6 bases). The germline CDR1 and CDR2 sequences are SGHVS and FNYEAQ. Trimming shortened V by 4 bases and J by 4 bases, and 11 bases separated the two germline ends. There are 13 residues in the CDR3. CDR3: CASSSQGGYEQYF. The CDR3 DNA is TGTGCCAGCAGCTCCCAAGGAGGGTACGAGCAGTACTTC.

This sequence joins TRBV5-1 and TRBJ2-5; a weak D match, TRBD2 (6 bases). The CDR3 runs to 14 residues. The germline V gene encodes CDR1 SGHRS and CDR2 YFSETQ. The V end lost 6 bases, the J end lost 2 bases, and 14 bases lay between the germline ends. The CDR3: CASMVGGRQETQYF. CDR3 DNA sequence: TGCGCCAGCATGGTAGGAGGGCGGCAAGAGACCCAGTACTTC.

This clone was seen a few times. J is TRBJ1-1 and V is TRBV29-1, with D perhaps matching TRBD1 (6 bases). The CDR3 loop spans 12 amino acids. Germline V gives CDR1 SQVTM, CDR2 ANQGSEA. Trimming shortened V by 1 base and J by 11 bases, and 14 bases separated the two germline ends. The chain's CDR3 is CSVEGGAIGAFF. The CDR3 DNA sequence: TGCAGCGTTGAAGGGGGGGCCATAGGCGCTTTCTTT.

This chain links TRBV5-1 with TRBJ2-1; 7 bases line up with TRBD1. V lost 0 bases and J lost 5; bases outside the gene matches: 5. Germline V gene lookup returns CDR1 SGHRS and CDR2 YFSETQ. This CDR3 is 15 amino acids long. CDR3 sequence: CASSLAGTANNEQFF. The CDR3 region has the DNA TGCGCCAGCAGCTTGGCCGGGACAGCGAACAATGAGCAGTTCTTC.

The genes are TRBV11-2 and TRBJ1-2; D gene unclear. The CDR3 totals 14 residues. V was cut by 0 bases and J by 6 bases, with 11 bases left in between. Germline V gene lookup returns CDR1 SGHAT and CDR2 FQNNGV. The CDR3 sequence is CASSLDLAENGYTF. CDR3 DNA: TGTGCCAGCAGCTTAGATCTCGCTGAAAATGGCTACACCTTC. The variable domain in full, with the rest retrieved from reference TRBV11-2 and TRBJ1-2, is EAGVAQSPRYKIIEKRQSVAFWCNPISGHATLYWYQQILGQGPKLLIQFQNNGVVDDSQLPKDRFSAERLKGVDSTLKIQPAKLEDSAVYLCASSLDLAENGYTFGSGTRLTVV.

The J gene is TRBJ2-2, the V gene TRBV18, with a tentative D call TRBD2 (5 bases). Deletions cut 3 bases from V and 3 bases from J, with 17 bases between. The CDR3 spans 17 residues. Germline V gene lookup returns CDR1 KGHSH and CDR2 LQKENI. Written as DNA, the CDR3 is TGTGCCAGCTCACCTTTCAGCGGTATCTCGTACACCGGGGAGCTGTTTTTT. It yields the protein CASSPFSGISYTGELFF.